The clone carrying this T cell receptor (beta chain) was picked up many times. This sample was taken from a study of CD8 T cells in ankylosing spondylitis. CDR1 and CDR2 from the germline V gene are SGDLS and YYNGEE. This CDR3 region has 14 residues. V was trimmed by 3 bases and J by 11 bases, leaving 19 bases between them. TCRdb called the 5' RACE reads again in MiXCR, with one record for every CDR3 protein. Of roughly 46,000 distinct CDR3 sequences listed, 3.5% to 4% are singletons. This clonotype originated in a female donor with ankylosing spondylitis or in good health (not recorded which). Sequencing was done on a sample of blood, either unsorted or a sorted T cell fraction (not recorded which). The chain uses TRBV9 and TRBJ2-3; D may be TRBD2 (5 bases). The CDR3 region is CASSAQPSAGMQYF. For the CDR3, the DNA is TGTGCCAGCAGCGCCCAACCCAGCGCCGGGATGCAGTATTTT.